This T cell receptor (beta chain) is drawn from a study of vaccination effects on CD4 cells after COVID-19 (dated by TCRdb to between 2021 and 2024). In the study overall: Each participant received two doses of an mRNA SARS-CoV-2 vaccine, either BNT162b2 or mRNA-1273. Cultures from other donors in the study were sequenced with the Oncomine TCR Beta short-read assay on an Illumina iSeq 100. The study compared SARS-CoV-2 spike-specific CD4+ TCR repertoires before and after mRNA vaccination in COVID-19 convalescent patients and infection-naive vaccine recipients. Pre-vaccine samples were drawn from two convalescent patients 16 days and one week before the first dose, at 142 and 148 days after COVID-19 diagnosis. The full study included 10 COVID-19 convalescent patients and several SARS-CoV-2-naive healthy vaccine recipients.

The research as a whole found: Among convalescent patients, the spike-reactive repertoire after vaccination was made up mainly of new vaccine-induced clones that were largely distinct from the clones induced by infection. At late post-vaccination timepoints, both infection-induced and vaccine-induced clones showed marked clonal contraction, consistent with waning T cell responses. Limitations of the study were the small number of convalescent patients and the absence of early post-infection timepoints.

As to this clone: Its antigen is not yet known. Base qualities are missing; no much larger clone stands one base away.

The ViraFEST assay stimulated PBMC with viral peptide pools and then used TCR sequencing to identify antigen-specific CD4+ T cell clonotypes by expansion. After 10 days of culture, CD4+ T cells were isolated with the EasySep CD4+ T cell isolation kit. PCR-confirmed SARS-CoV-2 infection had occurred in convalescent patients between March and December 2020, before the Alpha, Beta and Delta variants emerged in the United States. About 2 million PBMC per well were cultured in IMDM with 5% human AB serum, 10 IU/ml IL-2 and gentamicin, plus 10 ug/ml peptides. For the negative control culture condition, an HIV-1 Nef peptide pool was used. On days 3 and 7, half of the culture medium was replaced with fresh IL-2-containing medium. Unless noted otherwise, every peptide stimulation condition was grown in triplicate wells. PBMC were separated from whole blood using Ficoll-Paque Plus gradient centrifugation and were then either cryopreserved at -140C or used fresh. The QIAamp micro DNA kit was used to extract genomic DNA from the cultured CD4+ T cells.

Libraries were built with the immunoSEQ multiplex PCR assay. DNA from the cultured and isolated CD4+ T cells underwent TCR beta CDR3 sequencing. The authors' analysis ran thus. Non-productive TCR sequences were removed, reads were trimmed to the CDR3 region, and CDR3s of at least 7 amino acids were retained. Antigen-specific clonotypes were identified with the MANAFEST web app by comparing expansion in peptide wells against reference cultures. To count as positive, a clone had to show expansion at FDR<0.05 compared with the reference and with all other wells, an odds ratio above 5, and a frequency above 0.1% in two replicate wells. A clonotype was defined as cross-reactive if the clonotype was significantly expanded both in SARS-CoV-2 spike wells and in at least one common cold coronavirus spike condition. Using the stringdist R package, CDR3 similarity was measured by Levenshtein distance, and unrooted trees were constructed with ape in R 3.6.1. In its TCRdb copy, this immuneACCESS table keeps in-frame sequences only and misses some clones. Where compared with another copy, unresolved V genes explain less than half of these, and the others have no known cause. D and trimming come from the DNA, and the V and J calls and clone size come from that table. The sample table shows fewer than 90,000 clones, and about 69% are seen once. The ten largest clones capture about 5% of the sample.

Sequenced here: CD4+ T cells from PBMCs cultured with HIV peptides, sampled before COVID-19 vaccination. Reading the label with the study, this specimen's cell subset or site is: HIV-1 Nef peptide pool negative control/reference culture. This receptor was obtained from a human donor who had a prior SARS-CoV-2 infection.

The DNA sequence is TGCGCCAGCAGCTTGGTGGTTTCTCTTGGCGGGGAGCTGTTTTTT. It translates to CASSLVVSLGGELFF. This receptor chain uses TRBV5-1 and TRBJ2-2; the D gene cannot be resolved reliably. V is cut by 0 bases and J by 7 bases, and the space between the germline ends is 13 bases. CDR1 and CDR2, per the germline V gene, are SGHRS and YFSETQ. Measured from the cysteine to the phenylalanine, the CDR3 is 15 residues long. CDR3 DNA only is kept here, 45 bases in frame from base 1.